One sample yielded the 24 T cell receptor beta chains listed below, sequenced in a study of cytomegalovirus exposure and HLA in healthy donors. It was with 60 Vbeta and 13 Jbeta primers that the PCR ran. Sequenced by immunoSEQ multiplex PCR; TCRdb stores in-frame clones only, minus some. This table has 190,000 or so clones, about four fifths appearing once. Sequenced material: PBMCs. These receptor sequences come from a man between 45 and 60 years old in good health and CMV-seronegative.

This clone has just a few counts. V usage is TRBV19 and J usage is TRBJ1-4; 7 nucleotides agree with TRBD1. V dropped 8 bases and J dropped 4; count of bases not matched to a gene: 4. Germline V gene sequence: CDR1 LNHDA, CDR2 SQIVND (reference sequence). The CDR3 runs to 13 residues. CDR3 nucleotides: TGTGCCAGTGCGGGACAGCTTAATGAAAAACTGTTTTTT. Translating gives CASAGQLNEKLFF.

This clone was detected only once. This sequence joins TRBV7-2 and TRBJ2-5; 11 bases are a match to TRBD2. The CDR3 totals 17 residues. Germline values: CDR1 SGHTA, CDR2 FQGNSA. V shed 2 bases and J 0 bases; nucleotides not matched to a gene: 5. Here the CDR3 DNA reads TGTGCCAGCAGCTTATCGCCGGGACTAGCGGACCAAGAGACCCAGTACTTC. It encodes CASSLSPGLADQETQYF.

The V and J genes are TRBV5-1 and TRBJ1-2; 10 bases align to TRBD1. Losses at the gene ends were 5 bases for V and 3 bases for J; bases not matched to a gene: 10. CDR3 length: 16 residues. The germline gives CDR1 SGHRS, CDR2 YFSETQ. The CDR3 DNA follows: TGCGCCAGCAGTGGGGACAGGGGCCAGTCCCACTATGGCTACACCTTC. It encodes CASSGDRGQSHYGYTF.

This clone showed up just a few times. V gene TRBV19 combines with J gene TRBJ1-5, with TRBD1 matching 8 bases. The V gene's germline CDR1 is LNHDA and CDR2 SQIVND (reference sequence). The CDR3 totals 12 residues. With 10 bases clipped from V and 4 bases from J, the junction kept 3 bases outside the gene matches. The CDR3 DNA follows: TGTGCCACCCGGACAGGGAATCAGCCCCAGCATTTT. This encodes CATRTGNQPQHF.

The CDR3 loop is CASSREGFEAFF. The DNA for the CDR3 is TGTGCCAGTAGCAGAGAGGGCTTTGAAGCTTTCTTT. The chain recombines TRBV19 with TRBJ1-1; D is unresolved. CDR1 LNHDA and CDR2 SQIVND come from the germline V gene (reference sequence). The CDR3 contains 12 residues. Deletions cut 6 bases from V and 7 bases from J, with 12 bases between. The variable domain in full, with the rest retrieved from reference TRBV19 and TRBJ1-1, is DGGITQSPKYLFRKEGQNVTLSCEQNLNHDAMYWYRQDPGQGLRLIYYSQIVNDFQKGDIAEGYSVSREKKESFPLTVTSAQKNPTAFYLCASSREGFEAFFGQGTRLTVV.

The V gene is TRBV5-1, the J gene TRBJ2-7, with 8 bases lining up with TRBD1. This CDR3 region has 14 residues. V trimming: 4 bases; J trimming: 7 bases; junction bases outside the gene matches: 10. In germline, CDR1 is SGHRS, CDR2 YFSETQ. CDR3 sequence reads: CASSPWDRTGEQYF. The CDR3 DNA sequence: TGCGCCAGCAGCCCTTGGGACAGGACGGGTGAGCAGTACTTC.

The chain recombines TRBV7-2 with TRBJ2-2; 13 bases agree with TRBD2. The length of the CDR3 is 16 residues. Per the germline V gene, CDR1 is SGHTA and CDR2 is FQGNSA. V dropped 5 bases and J dropped 8; count of bases not matched to a gene: 8. Written as DNA, the CDR3 is TGTGCCAGCAGCCCTCGACTAGCGGGAGGTGTAGGGGAGCTGTTTTTT. Its translation: CASSPRLAGGVGELFF.

The chain combines TRBV30 with TRBJ1-2; D unclear. V lost 0 bases to trimming and J lost 7 bases, with 12 bases between them. CDR1 is GTSNPN, CDR2 SVGIG, per germline (reference sequence). The CDR3 loop spans 13 amino acids. CDR3 protein: CAWSVEEVFGYTF. The CDR3 nucleotides are TGTGCCTGGAGTGTTGAGGAGGTGTTTGGCTACACCTTC.

This clone was seen once. This chain connects TRBV11-2 to TRBJ2-1; TRBD2 agrees at 8 bases. The CDR3 totals 15 residues. The germline CDR1 and CDR2 sequences are SGHAT and FQNNGV. With V trimmed by 7 bases and J by 0 bases, 5 bases remained unmatched. The CDR3 protein is CASTSSGSSYNEQFF. CDR3 sequence (DNA): TGTGCCAGCACCTCAAGCGGGAGCTCCTACAATGAGCAGTTCTTC.

This clone appeared a few times. The CDR3 nucleotides read TGCGCCAGCAGCCAAGTAGGTCCGACCGGACAGGCAGGGGGCGAGCAGTACTTC. Translation gives CASSQVGPTGQAGGEQYF. V and J are TRBV4-1 and TRBJ2-7, with 7 positions matching TRBD1. The CDR3 has 18 residues. Losses at the gene ends were 1 base for V and 6 bases for J; bases not matched to a gene: 18. Germline V gene data show CDR1 as MGHRA and CDR2 as YSYEKL.

The CDR3 loop is CASSTVRGTDTQYF. The CDR3 nucleotides read TGTGCCAGCAGCACGGTTAGAGGCACAGATACGCAGTATTTT. The rearrangement links TRBV7-8 to TRBJ2-3; D call uncertain. The CDR3 consists of 14 residues. Between the trimmed V and J ends, which lost 5 bases and 1 base, there was a span of 10 bases. Looked up from germline, CDR1 is SGHVS and CDR2 is FQNEAQ.

The V gene is TRBV30, the J gene TRBJ2-7, with TRBD2 identical over 7 bases. Germline CDR1 is GTSNPN and CDR2 is SVGIG (reference sequence). The trim removed 5 bases at V and 9 bases at J, leaving 16 bases unmatched. This CDR3 is 14 amino acids long. The CDR3 sequence: CAWGSGTPTGGQYF. The CDR3 nucleotides are TGTGCCTGGGGGTCCGGGACTCCTACGGGAGGGCAGTACTTC.

The CDR3 DNA is TGTGCCAGCAGTGTTCACATCTTTGGTGGAGATACGCAGTATTTT. Translating it yields CASSVHIFGGDTQYF. The chain recombines TRBV6-1 with TRBJ2-3, with no clear D. The CDR3 spans 15 residues. The germline V and J ends were trimmed by 4 bases and 5 bases, with 16 bases remaining between them. CDR1 and CDR2 from the germline V gene are MNHNS and SASEGT.

The V and J genes are TRBV7-3 and TRBJ2-2; 13 bases are a match to TRBD2. The CDR3 contains 18 residues. CDR1 is SGHTA and CDR2 is FQGTGA in the germline V gene. V was pared by 5 bases and J by 0 bases, with 6 bases of the junction left unmatched. CDR3 sequence (DNA): TGTGCCAGCAGCGAACCGGGACTAGCGGGGACGAACACCGGGGAGCTGTTTTTT. It yields the protein CASSEPGLAGTNTGELFF. Full variable domain (outside the CDR3, taken from reference TRBV7-3 and TRBJ2-2): GAGVSQTPSNKVTEKGKYVELRCDPISGHTALYWYRQSLGQGPEFLIYFQGTGAADDSGLPNDRFFAVRPEGSVSTLKIQRTERGDSAVYLCASSEPGLAGTNTGELFFGEGSRLTVL.

This clone has only one observation. The chain is built from TRBV15 and TRBJ1-6; 7 bases line up with TRBD1. The V gene end was trimmed by 4 bases and the J gene end by 7 bases; junction bases not matched to a gene: 13. The germline CDR1 and CDR2 sequences are LNHNV and YYDKDF (reference sequence). There are 17 residues in the CDR3. The chain's CDR3 is CATSTLNRGVGNSPLHF. CDR3 coding DNA: TGTGCCACCAGCACTCTAAACAGGGGAGTAGGAAATTCACCCCTCCACTTT. Combining the CDR3 with reference TRBV15 and TRBJ1-6 gives the whole variable domain DAMVIQNPRYQVTQFGKPVTLSCSQTLNHNVMYWYQQKSSQAPKLLFHYYDKDFNNEADTPDNFQSRRPNTSFCFLDIRSPGLGDTAMYLCATSTLNRGVGNSPLHFGNGTRLTVT.

This clone has more than one count but fewer than ten. J is TRBJ1-2 and V is TRBV7-3; D not certain. The germline CDR1 and CDR2 sequences are SGHTA and FQGTGA. V was pared by 1 base and J by 1 base, with 16 bases between. The CDR3 runs to 17 residues. The CDR3 nucleotides are TGTGCCAGCAGCTTAAGGCTCTTTGTCAACCTTAACTATGGCTACACCTTC. Protein product: CASSLRLFVNLNYGYTF. The full variable domain, completed using reference TRBV7-3 and TRBJ1-2, is GAGVSQTPSNKVTEKGKYVELRCDPISGHTALYWYRQSLGQGPEFLIYFQGTGAADDSGLPNDRFFAVRPEGSVSTLKIQRTERGDSAVYLCASSLRLFVNLNYGYTFGSGTRLTVV.

The CDR3 bases are TGTGCCAGCAGTCCCCATACTCTAAACATTCAGTACTTC. This sequence encodes CASSPHTLNIQYF. The rearrangement uses TRBV6-5 and TRBJ2-4; D is unclear. Trimming left V 5 bases short and J 6 bases short, with 11 bases between. The CDR3 contains 13 residues. CDR1 and CDR2 from the germline V gene are MNHEY and SVGAGI.

CDR3: CASSADRSTDTQYF. The CDR3 coding sequence is TGCGCCAGCAGCGCCGACAGATCCACAGATACGCAGTATTTT. This sequence joins TRBV5-1 and TRBJ2-3; TRBD1 might be the D (5 bases). V shed 4 bases and J shed 2 bases, with 11 bases lying between them. The CDR3 loop spans 14 amino acids. CDR1 is SGHRS and CDR2 is YFSETQ in the germline V gene.

The chain has TRBV19 and TRBJ1-3; 7 bases are a match to TRBD1. Germline CDR1 LNHDA, CDR2 SQIVND (reference sequence). With 7 bases clipped from V and 4 bases from J, the junction kept 7 bases outside the gene matches. There are 14 residues in the CDR3. CDR3 loop: CASTGTVAGNTIYF. DNA for the CDR3: TGTGCCAGTACAGGGACAGTAGCCGGAAACACCATATATTTT.

The chain joins TRBV18 to TRBJ2-5; 9 bases fit TRBD2. The DNA matches TRBJ2-7 better at its end, which makes the J call doubtful. The CDR3 is 15 amino acids. CDR1 and CDR2 (germline): KGHSH, LQKENI. CDR3 amino acids: CASSPPASGAYEQYF. CDR3 sequence (DNA): TGTGCCAGCTCACCACCGGCTAGCGGGGCCTACGAGCAGTACTTC.

CDR3 DNA: TGTGCCAGTAGTATACAGGTTACCTACGAGCAGTACTTC. Amino acids: CASSIQVTYEQYF. The chain is built from TRBV19 and TRBJ2-7; no reliable D call. Germline assignment: CDR1 LNHDA and CDR2 SQIVND (reference sequence). The CDR3 spans 13 residues. The germline V and J ends were trimmed by 2 bases and 2 bases, with 7 bases remaining between them.

The CDR3 spells CASSLTPAYEQYF. CDR3 DNA sequence: TGTGCCAGCAGTCTAACCCCGGCCTACGAGCAGTACTTC. The chain recombines TRBV7-9 with TRBJ2-7; D gene unclear. CDR1 is SEHNR and CDR2 is FQNEAQ in the germline V gene (reference sequence). This CDR3 is 13 amino acids long. The ends were cut back, 6 bases at V and 2 bases at J, with 11 bases in the middle. Full variable domain (remainder filled in from reference TRBV7-9 and TRBJ2-7): DTGVSQNPRHKITKRGQNVTFRCDPISEHNRLYWYRQTLGQGPEFLTYFQNEAQLEKSRLLSDRFSAERPKGSFSTLEIQRTEQGDSAMYLCASSLTPAYEQYFGPGTRLTVT.

The CDR3 is CASSLAGHYGYTF. As DNA, the CDR3 is TGTGCCAGCAGCTTAGCGGGGCACTATGGCTACACCTTC. This chain connects TRBV7-2 to TRBJ1-2; D perhaps matches TRBD1 (5 bases). V lost 0 bases to trimming and J lost 3 bases, with 5 bases between them. Germline V gene lookup returns CDR1 SGHTA and CDR2 FQGNSA. CDR3 length equals 13 residues.

The count of this clone is one. V is TRBV19 and J is TRBJ2-1; TRBD2 might be the D (6 bases). The CDR3 is 15 amino acids. Trimming removed 5 bases at V and 0 bases at J, with 11 bases between. Germline values: CDR1 LNHDA, CDR2 SQIVND (reference sequence). CDR3 loop: CASSPRGSSYNEQFF. For the CDR3, the DNA is TGTGCCAGTAGTCCCCGGGGGAGCTCCTACAATGAGCAGTTCTTC.